This TCR beta chain was captured in a study of blood T cell repertoires in COVID-19. Study details: Specimens from acute and convalescent COVID-19 originated in the United States, Italy and Spain. The cDNA or gDNA used as material had been derived from T cells, B-cell-depleted T cells, or PBMCs.

Source study methods: Amplification from reference gene primers served as the basis for estimated nucleated cell counts. Clones were sequenced by immunoSEQ multiplex PCR, and TCRdb holds only the in-frame ones, with some missing. Clone size and V and J calls were adopted from that table, with D and trimming inferred from the DNA. The table has about 200,000 clones, 85% to 90% seen once. The clonotype was recovered from an elderly man with acute or convalescent COVID-19. The sequenced material came from peripheral blood.

CDR3: CASSYSQTNEKLFF. CDR3 bases: TGTGCCAGCAGTTACAGCCAAACTAATGAAAAACTGTTTTTT. The chain is built from TRBV3-1 (or the pseudogene TRBV3-2) and TRBJ1-4; D gene uncertain. This CDR3 has 14 amino acids. CDR1 is LGHDT, CDR2 YNNKEL, per germline (reference sequence). V was cut by 6 bases and J by 1 base, with 9 bases left in between.